The entry that follows covers one TCR beta chain sequence. The CDR3 runs to 15 residues. Germline CDR1 and CDR2: MGHDK and SYGVNS. V dropped 2 bases and J dropped 7 bases, with 12 bases sitting between them. Participant reports of clinical history set cohort assignment. The data derive from a study of blood T cell repertoires in COVID-19. Overall study: The United States, Italy and Spain were the sources of the acute and convalescent COVID-19 samples. T cells, B-cell-depleted T cells, or PBMCs supplied cDNA or gDNA.

Authors' data handling: Nucleated cell counts were estimated from reference gene primer amplification. TCRdb's table, derived via immunoSEQ multiplex PCR, lists solely in-frame clones and lacks some. V, J and clone size reflect that table, while D and trimming were determined from the DNA. The sample comprises about 240,000 clones, more than 75% of which are singletons, and 3% to 4% rests with the top ten. This sequence was found in a woman in her thirties or forties with acute COVID-19. This rearrangement joins TRBV25-1 to TRBJ1-6; D remains unclear. The sample taken for sequencing was PBMCs or T cells enriched from blood (not recorded which). The CDR3 DNA follows: TGTGCCAGCAGTGAAAGGGCACTAGGGAATTCACCCCTCCACTTT. Translated, it gives CASSERALGNSPLHF.